Listed below are T cell receptor beta chains from one sample, sequenced in a study of T cell changes during pregnancy in multiple sclerosis. This table comes from immunoSEQ multiplex PCR, and its TCRdb copy is limited to in-frame clones, with some not included. The sample has more than 20,000 clones, around four fifths seen once. Sequenced here: CD8+ T cells from peripheral blood mononuclear cells, sampled in the first trimester of pregnancy. These receptor sequences come from a female donor in good health, enrolled as a control in a pregnancy study. The CDR3 runs from the conserved cysteine through the conserved F or W. Each record gives: J gene, D gene, clone size, V gene, CDR3 DNA, CDR3 protein. A D gene is named only where the DNA matches it firmly. Size is omitted from some rows. Given values are once, few, many or a class for expanded clones.

>TRBJ1-6|-|medium-sized|TRBV6-4
TGTGCCAGCAGTAGAACCGCAGATTCACCCCTCCACTTT
CASSRTADSPLHF
>TRBJ1-1|-|once|TRBV15
TGTGCCACCAGCAGAGATCGCGGACTTATAGCTTTCTTT
CATSRDRGLIAFF
>TRBJ1-1|TRBD1|-|TRBV4-3
TGCGCCAGCAGCCAAGGTTGGACAGGGGGAGGGGATGAAGCTTTCTTT
CASSQGWTGGGDEAFF
>TRBJ1-5|-|-|TRBV5-6
TGTGCCAGCAGCCCGGGACTGCATAGCAATCAGCCCCAGCATTTT
CASSPGLHSNQPQHF
>TRBJ2-3|TRBD2|-|TRBV5-1
TGCGCCAGCAGCTTCCTCGGGAGGTCATCAGATACGCAGTATTTT
CASSFLGRSSDTQYF
>TRBJ2-1|TRBD2|once|TRBV27
TGTGCCAGCGGCCTTAGCGGGCCCTTCCTGATACAGTTCTTC
CASGLSGPFLIQFF
>TRBJ1-1|-|-|TRBV10-3
TGTGCCATCGGACGAAGGGGAACGACAGGCCCATTGAACACTGAAGCTTTCTTT
CAIGRRGTTGPLNTEAFF
>TRBJ1-3|TRBD1|-|TRBV6-6
TGTGCCAGCAGTTACGGGACAGGGGGCGAAAACACCATATATTTT
CASSYGTGGENTIYF
>TRBJ2-7|TRBD1|once|TRBV7-2
TGTGCCAGCAGCTTAGGACAGGGAGATCTCTACGAGCAGTACTTC
CASSLGQGDLYEQYF
>TRBJ2-3|TRBD2|-|TRBV27
TGTGCCAGCAGCCGTCTGGCGGGAGCTCGCACAGATACGCAGTATTTT
CASSRLAGARTDTQYF
>TRBJ1-2|TRBD1|-|TRBV5-1
TGCGCCAGCAGCTTGGGACGGGACAGGACGTTCTACACCTTC
CASSLGRDRTFYTF
>TRBJ2-3|-|-|TRBV1
TGCACCAGCAGCCACTTTAACAGGTGGAGAAGGCGCACAGATACGCAGTATTTT
CTSSHFNRWRRRTDTQYF
>TRBJ2-7|TRBD2|-|TRBV13
TGTGCCAGCAGCTTAGGGGTGACTAGCGAGGTCTACGAGCAGTACTTC
CASSLGVTSEVYEQYF
>TRBJ2-2|-|-|TRBV27
TGTGCCAGCAGTTTATTGGGGGGATCCACCGGGGAGCTGTTTTTT
CASSLLGGSTGELFF
>TRBJ1-2|-|-|TRBV9
TGTGCCAGCAGTCCGGGACACCCAGCTAACTATGGCTACACCTTC
CASSPGHPANYGYTF
>TRBJ2-3|-|-|TRBV9
TGTGCCAGCAGCGGGGTACCTGCTAGGGGTTATAGCACAGATACGCAGTATTTT
CASSGVPARGYSTDTQYF
>TRBJ2-3|TRBD1|-|TRBV13
TGTGCCAGCAGCCCACGACAGGGGCCAGATACGCAGTATTTT
CASSPRQGPDTQYF
>TRBJ2-5|-|-|TRBV28
TGTGCCAGCATGGCGGGGATTAAAGAGACCCAGTACTTC
CASMAGIKETQYF
>TRBJ1-6|-|-|TRBV7-9
TGTGCCAGCGAGGATTCACCCCTCCACTTT
CASEDSPLHF
>TRBJ2-2|-|-|TRBV4-2
TGTGCCAGCACTAAAGAAGGGGGGGGTTGGTTGTTAGGGCTGGGGGAGCTGTTTTTT
CASTKEGGGWLLGLGELFF
>TRBJ1-5|-|-|TRBV9
TGTGCCAGCAGCGTTTCCGGGGGCAATCAGCCCCAGCATTTT
CASSVSGGNQPQHF
>TRBJ1-1|-|-|TRBV7-9
TGTGCCAGCAGCTTAGGCCAGTTGTCTTTCTTT
CASSLGQLSFF
>TRBJ1-5|-|-|TRBV6-1
TGTGCCAGCAGTCCCCTACCTGATAGCAATCAGCCCCAGCATTTT
CASSPLPDSNQPQHF
>TRBJ2-1|TRBD2|-|TRBV7-6
TGTGCCAGCAGCTTACCCCCGGGGGGGGAGGGGGACTACAATGAGCAGTTCTTC
CASSLPPGGEGDYNEQFF
>TRBJ2-7|-|-|TRBV9
TGTGCCAGCAGCGTGGACAGTTCCTACGAGCAGTACTTC
CASSVDSSYEQYF
>TRBJ1-5|-|-|TRBV7-9
TGTGCCAGCAGCTCTGCGGCTAGCAATCAGCCCCAGCATTTT
CASSSAASNQPQHF
>TRBJ2-1|TRBD2|-|TRBV9
TGTGCCAGCACCACTGGGGGGGGGACCAATGAGCAGTTCTTC
CASTTGGGTNEQFF
>TRBJ2-7|-|-|TRBV6-1
TGTGCCAGCAGTGATGGTGTAGGGGGCTACGAGCAGTACTTC
CASSDGVGGYEQYF
>TRBJ2-7|-|-|TRBV5-1
TGCGCCAGCAGCTCCCGCTACGAGCAGTACTTC
CASSSRYEQYF
>TRBJ1-2|-|-|TRBV7-9
TGTGCCAGCAGCTTGGGAGGGTATGGCTACACCTTC
CASSLGGYGYTF
>TRBJ2-3|-|-|TRBV6-4
TGTGCCAGCAGTGACGCGGCCACCGGAGGGGGCACAGATACGCAGTATTTT
CASSDAATGGGTDTQYF
>TRBJ1-1|-|-|TRBV28
TGTGCCAGCACCGCGGGCCGTGGAGGCACTGAAGCTTTCTTT
CASTAGRGGTEAFF
>TRBJ2-1|TRBD2|-|TRBV27
TGTGCCAGCAGGCCGGGACTAGCCTACAATGAGCAGTTCTTC
CASRPGLAYNEQFF
>TRBJ2-2|-|-|TRBV6-4
TGTGCCAGCAGTGGGCAGAACACCGGGGAGCTGTTTTTT
CASSGQNTGELFF
>TRBJ2-5|TRBD1|-|TRBV6-4
TGTGCCAGCAGTGACGCCCCGGGACAGGGGCAAGAGACCCAGTACTTC
CASSDAPGQGQETQYF
>TRBJ2-3|TRBD2|once|TRBV7-3
TGTGCCAGCAGCGGTGTATCCAGCGGGAACACAGATACGCAGTATTTT
CASSGVSSGNTDTQYF
>TRBJ2-5|TRBD2|-|TRBV14
TGTGCCAGCAGCCAAGTTGGAGCCAGCGGGAGGGCCCCAGAGACCCAGTACTTC
CASSQVGASGRAPETQYF
>TRBJ2-1|TRBD1|once|TRBV19
TGTGCCAGTACGACAGGGGGAAATGAGCAGTTCTTC
CASTTGGNEQFF
>TRBJ2-7|-|-|TRBV6-1
TGTGCCAGCAGTGAAAATGATGGGGAGTACTACGAGCAGTACTTC
CASSENDGEYYEQYF
>TRBJ1-2|-|-|TRBV7-8
TGTGCCAGCAGCTCCCGCGGCGACAGGCCCGATGGCTACACCTTC
CASSSRGDRPDGYTF
>TRBJ2-7|TRBD1|-|TRBV5-1
TGCGCCAGCAGCTTAGGCGGGACAGGGTACGAGCAGTACTTC
CASSLGGTGYEQYF
>TRBJ2-3|-|-|TRBV29-1
TGCAGCGTTGAGCTGGCGGGGCTGGGATCGGATACGCAGTATTTT
CSVELAGLGSDTQYF
>TRBJ2-1|TRBD2|-|TRBV4-3
TGCGCCAGCAGCCAAGGAACTAGCGGGGGGGGATACAATGAGCAGTTCTTC
CASSQGTSGGGYNEQFF
>TRBJ2-3|TRBD2|-|TRBV5-6
TGTGCCAGCAGCTCCAGACTAGCGGGGGGGCTAGCAGATACGCAGTATTTT
CASSSRLAGGLADTQYF
>TRBJ1-1|TRBD1|many|TRBV19
TGTGCCAGTAGTGTGGTTCAGGGGGCTGAAGCTTTCTTT
CASSVVQGAEAFF
>TRBJ2-1|-|-|TRBV7-7
TGTGCTAGCAGCGCTACCGGGACAAATTCCTACAATGAGCAGTTCTTC
CASSATGTNSYNEQFF
>TRBJ2-1|TRBD2|-|TRBV4-2
TGTGCCAGCAGCCAAGATGCGGGAGGGGGGAGTAATGAGCAGTTCTTC
CASSQDAGGGSNEQFF
>TRBJ1-1|-|-|TRBV6-5
TGTGCCAGCAGTTACTCCGGAGGCTACTACTCCACTGAAGCTTTCTTT
CASSYSGGYYSTEAFF